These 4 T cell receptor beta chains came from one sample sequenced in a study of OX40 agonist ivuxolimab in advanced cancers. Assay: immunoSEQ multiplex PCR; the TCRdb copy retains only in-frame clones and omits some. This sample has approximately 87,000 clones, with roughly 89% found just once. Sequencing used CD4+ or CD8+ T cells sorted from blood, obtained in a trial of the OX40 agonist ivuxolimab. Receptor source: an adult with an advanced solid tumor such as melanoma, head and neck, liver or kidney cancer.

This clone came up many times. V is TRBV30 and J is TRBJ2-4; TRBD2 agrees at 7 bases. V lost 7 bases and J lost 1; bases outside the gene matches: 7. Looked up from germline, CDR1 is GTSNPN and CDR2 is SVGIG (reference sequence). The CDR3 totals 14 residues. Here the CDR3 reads CASSSGPAKNIQYF. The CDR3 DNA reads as TGTGCCTCGTCTAGCGGCCCTGCCAAAAACATTCAGTACTTC.

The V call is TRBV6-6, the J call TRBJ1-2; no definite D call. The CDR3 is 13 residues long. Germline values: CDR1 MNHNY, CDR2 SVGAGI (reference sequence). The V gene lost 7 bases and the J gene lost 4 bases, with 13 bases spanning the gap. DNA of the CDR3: TGTGCCAGCACCAACCCCGACCGCTATGGCTACACCTTC. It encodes CASTNPDRYGYTF.

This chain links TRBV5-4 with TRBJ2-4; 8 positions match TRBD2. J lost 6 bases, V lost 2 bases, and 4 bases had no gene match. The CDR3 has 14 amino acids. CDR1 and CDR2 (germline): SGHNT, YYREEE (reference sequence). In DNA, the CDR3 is TGTGCCAGCAGCTTTGGTCGGGGGGGAAACATTCAGTACTTC. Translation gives CASSFGRGGNIQYF.

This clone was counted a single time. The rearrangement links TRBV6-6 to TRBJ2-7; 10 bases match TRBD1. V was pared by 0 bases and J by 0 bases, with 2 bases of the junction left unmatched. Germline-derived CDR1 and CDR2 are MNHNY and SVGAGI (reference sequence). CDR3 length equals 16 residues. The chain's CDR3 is CASSYSRQGASYEQYF. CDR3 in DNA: TGTGCCAGCAGTTACTCGAGACAGGGGGCCTCCTACGAGCAGTACTTC.